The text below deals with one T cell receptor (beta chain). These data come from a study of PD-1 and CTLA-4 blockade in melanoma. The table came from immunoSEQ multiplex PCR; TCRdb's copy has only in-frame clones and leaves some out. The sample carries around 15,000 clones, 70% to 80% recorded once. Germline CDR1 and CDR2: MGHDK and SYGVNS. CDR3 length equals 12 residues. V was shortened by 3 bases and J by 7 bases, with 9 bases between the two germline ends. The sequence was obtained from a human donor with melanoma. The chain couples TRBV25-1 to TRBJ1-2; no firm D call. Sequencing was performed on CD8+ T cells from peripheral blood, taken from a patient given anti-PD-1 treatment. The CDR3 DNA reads TGTGCCAGCAGTGACCCCACGGGTGGCTACACCTTC. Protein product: CASSDPTGGYTF.